This T cell receptor beta chain emerged from a study of cytomegalovirus exposure and HLA in healthy donors. Regarding the study as a whole: The study had only CMV serostatus as immune exposure information. What TCR beta sequences reportedly achieved was accurate prediction of HLA-A and HLA-B alleles in most subjects.

Turning to this clone: The antigen remains undetermined.

V was shortened by 0 bases and J by 6 bases, with 9 bases between the two germline ends. The CDR3 contains 14 residues. Looked up from germline, CDR1 is MNHEY and CDR2 is SVGAGI. PCR primers comprised 60 Vbeta and 13 Jbeta primers. Clones were sequenced by immunoSEQ multiplex PCR, and TCRdb holds only the in-frame ones, with some missing. The sample lists 85,000 to 100,000 clones; around 83% were seen once. V is TRBV6-5 and J is TRBJ2-1, with D uncertain. Sequencing was performed on PBMCs. The TCR comes from a female donor in good health and CMV-seropositive. CDR3 nucleotide sequence: TGTGCCAGCAGTTACTCGAGCGTAGTCAATGAGCAGTTCTTC. Amino acid sequence: CASSYSSVVNEQFF.